The source of this T cell receptor beta chain is a study of T cell repertoires in cytomegalovirus infection. The CDR3 sequence is 12 residues long. CDR1 is SGHTA, CDR2 FQGNSA, per germline. A word on this clonotype: One base away lies a much larger clone, so this may be a sequencing read error.

Via MiXCR, TCRdb re-called the reads, giving one row per CDR3 protein. The repertoire holds about 450,000 distinct CDR3 sequences, 30% to 40% seen once, with about an eighth in the top ten. The receptor was isolated from a human donor in good health (CMV status not recorded). Some clones in this sample may be carry-over from other donors' samples. Sequenced: PBMCs. The chain uses TRBV7-2 and TRBJ1-6, with TRBD1 as a possible D gene (5 bases). The CDR3 reads CASSLVPGPLQF. The CDR3 region has the DNA TGTGCCAGCAGCTTAGTCCCAGGGCCCCTCCAATTT.